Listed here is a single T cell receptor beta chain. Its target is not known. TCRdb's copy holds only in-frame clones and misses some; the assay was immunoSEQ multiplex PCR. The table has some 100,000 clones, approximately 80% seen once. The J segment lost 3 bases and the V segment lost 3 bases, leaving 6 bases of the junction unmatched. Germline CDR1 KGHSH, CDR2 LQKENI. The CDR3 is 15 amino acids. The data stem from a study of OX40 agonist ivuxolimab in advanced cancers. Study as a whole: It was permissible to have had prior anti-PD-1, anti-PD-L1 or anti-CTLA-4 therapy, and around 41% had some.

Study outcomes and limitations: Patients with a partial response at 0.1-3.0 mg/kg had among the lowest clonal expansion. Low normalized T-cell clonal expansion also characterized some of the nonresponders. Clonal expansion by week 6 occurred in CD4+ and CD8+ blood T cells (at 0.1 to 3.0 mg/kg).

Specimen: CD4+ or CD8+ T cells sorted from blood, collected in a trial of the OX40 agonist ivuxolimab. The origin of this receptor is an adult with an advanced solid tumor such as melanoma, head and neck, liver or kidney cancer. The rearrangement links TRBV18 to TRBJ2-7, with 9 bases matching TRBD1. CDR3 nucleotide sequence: TGTGCCAGCTCACCGAGGACAGGGGACAACTACGAGCAGTACTTC. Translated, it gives CASSPRTGDNYEQYF. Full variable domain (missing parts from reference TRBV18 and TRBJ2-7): NAGVMQNPRHLVRRRGQEARLRCSPMKGHSHVYWYRQLPEEGLKFMVYLQKENIIDESGMPKERFSAEFPKEGPSILRIQQVVRGDSAAYFCASSPRTGDNYEQYFGPGTRLTVT.